Following are 16 T cell receptor beta chains from one sample sequenced in a study of CD8+CD57+ T cells in acquired aplastic anemia. TCR beta VDJ and CDR3 profiles were obtained from a genomic DNA template. TCRdb independently ran MiXCR on the reads; one entry per CDR3 protein. The sample carries 100,000 to 130,000 distinct CDR3 sequences, under 60% recorded once. The sample taken for sequencing was sorted CD4+, CD8+, or CD8+CD57+ T cells (not recorded which) from PBMCs. Source of these receptors: a human donor in good health, serving as a control.

This clonotype has at least ten counts. CDR3 sequence (DNA): TGTGCCTTCCGGGACATATCCTACGAGCAGTACTTC. Its protein product is CAFRDISYEQYF. The chain is built from TRBV30 and TRBJ2-7; perhaps TRBD1 as D (6 bases). The CDR3 length is 12 residues. CDR1 and CDR2 (germline): GTSNPN, SVGIG (reference sequence). The V gene lost 7 bases and the J gene lost 1 base, with 11 bases spanning the gap.

The chain uses TRBV19 and TRBJ1-1; 8 bases align to TRBD1. V lost 9 bases to trimming and J lost 4 bases; unmatched junction nucleotides: 10. Germline assignment: CDR1 LNHDA and CDR2 SQIVND (reference sequence). This CDR3 has 14 residues. CDR3 nucleotide sequence: TGTGCCAGCAACGAAGGGACAGGTCTCACTGAAGCTTTCTTT. It encodes CASNEGTGLTEAFF.

This rearrangement joins TRBV7-9 to TRBJ2-5; D gene ambiguous. The CDR3 sequence is 14 residues long. V dropped 5 bases and J dropped 2 bases, with 12 bases sitting between them. Germline V gene sequence: CDR1 SEHNR, CDR2 FQNEAQ (reference sequence). The CDR3: CASSPARYQETQYF. In nucleotides, the CDR3 is TGTGCCAGCAGCCCAGCGAGGTATCAAGAGACCCAGTACTTC.

This clonotype was recorded a few times. Here the CDR3 reads CASSLAGGLYNEQFF. CDR3 coding DNA: TGTGCCAGCAGTCTAGCGGGGGGACTGTACAATGAGCAGTTCTTC. V is TRBV25-1 and J is TRBJ2-1; 11 positions agree with TRBD2. Germline V gene sequence: CDR1 MGHDK, CDR2 SYGVNS. Germline trimming cut 5 bases from V and 4 bases from J; bases unmatched to any gene: 4. The CDR3 is 15 amino acids. Together with reference TRBV25-1 and TRBJ2-1, the CDR3 gives the full variable domain: EADIYQTPRYLVIGTGKKITLECSQTMGHDKMYWYQQDPGMELHLIHYSYGVNSTEKGDLSSESTVSRIRTEHFPLTLESARPSHTSQYLCASSLAGGLYNEQFFGPGTRLTVL.

A few counts support this clonotype. The gene calls are TRBV10-3 and TRBJ2-7; D possibly matches TRBD1 or TRBD2 (5 bases each). There are 13 residues in the CDR3. Germline loops: CDR1 ENHRY, CDR2 SYGVKD. Trimming removed 8 bases from V and 6 bases from J, with 17 bases in between. DNA of the CDR3: TGTGCCATCTCTGTGGGGGACCGAGGCGAGCAGTACTTC. Its protein is CAISVGDRGEQYF.

The DNA of the CDR3 is TGTGCCAGCAGCTTAGGGACAGGGCAATTTCGCTACACCTTC. Translation: CASSLGTGQFRYTF. The chain links TRBV7-9 to TRBJ1-2; TRBD1 agrees at 8 bases. J was trimmed by 9 bases and V by 1 base; bases with no gene match: 7. Germline-derived CDR1 and CDR2 are SEHNR and FQNEAQ (reference sequence). The CDR3 loop spans 14 amino acids.

V usage is TRBV12-3 or TRBV12-4 and J usage is TRBJ1-3, with a tentative D call TRBD1 (5 bases). The V gene lost 3 bases and the J gene lost 8 bases, with 14 bases spanning the gap. The CDR3 has 14 amino acids. DNA for the CDR3: TGTGCCAGCAGTTTGGGACTCACAGGAGACACCATATATTTT. It codes for CASSLGLTGDTIYF.

V gene TRBV2 combines with J gene TRBJ1-2, with D possibly matching TRBD1 (5 bases). Between the trimmed V and J ends, which lost 6 bases and 0 bases, there was a span of 11 bases. This CDR3 is 14 amino acids long. Germline V gene lookup returns CDR1 SNHLY and CDR2 FYNNEI. Here the CDR3 reads CASSQTVTNYGYTF. The CDR3 DNA reads as TGTGCCAGCAGCCAGACAGTTACTAACTATGGCTACACCTTC.

In this sample, this clonotype turned up once. V gene TRBV4-1 combines with J gene TRBJ1-1, with TRBD1 as a possible D gene (6 bases). V lost 4 bases and J 1 base, leaving 16 bases between the germline ends. Per the germline V gene, CDR1 is MGHRA and CDR2 is YSYEKL. The CDR3 spans 16 residues. As DNA, the CDR3 is TGCGCCAGCAGCCTCAGGGGAGGGGCTCCGAACACTGAAGCTTTCTTT. This codes for CASSLRGGAPNTEAFF.

The rearrangement links TRBV15 to TRBJ2-7, with D perhaps given as TRBD1 or TRBD2 (6 bases each). Germline values: CDR1 LNHNV, CDR2 YYDKDF (reference sequence). The CDR3 length is 15 residues. V lost 0 bases to trimming and J lost 7 bases, with 16 bases between them. The DNA of the CDR3 is TGTGCCACCAGCAGAGATGTTGAGGGGGGTAGGGAGCAGTACTTC. This sequence encodes CATSRDVEGGREQYF.

This clonotype was recorded only once. This chain joins TRBV5-1 and TRBJ2-7; 9 bases fit TRBD1. Germline assignment: CDR1 SGHRS and CDR2 YFSETQ. The CDR3 covers 13 residues. The trim removed 5 bases at V and 7 bases at J, leaving 7 bases unmatched. CDR3 DNA sequence: TGCGCCAGCAGGATGACAGGGGGATATGAGCAGTACTTC. Amino acids: CASRMTGGYEQYF.

The chain carries TRBV7-3 and TRBJ2-7; 9 nucleotides match TRBD2. Looked up from germline, CDR1 is SGHTA and CDR2 is FQGTGA. The CDR3 loop spans 17 amino acids. Germline trimming cut 6 bases from V and 2 bases from J; bases unmatched to any gene: 14. As DNA, the CDR3 is TGTGCCAGCAGTCGTAGCGGGGGCCCGGGCTACCCCTACGAGCAGTACTTC. Its translation is CASSRSGGPGYPYEQYF.

In DNA, the CDR3 is TGCAGCGTTGAAGATCCTAGAAGCCAAGAGACCCAGTACTTC. It yields the protein CSVEDPRSQETQYF. This chain links TRBV29-1 with TRBJ2-5, with D uncertain. CDR1 is SQVTM, CDR2 ANQGSEA, per germline. V was trimmed by 0 bases and J by 1 base, leaving 9 bases between them. This CDR3 contains 14 residues.

The gene calls are TRBV25-1 and TRBJ2-7; weak D call: TRBD1 (6 bases). V lost 1 base and J 4 bases, leaving 8 bases between the germline ends. Germline CDR1 is MGHDK and CDR2 is SYGVNS. The CDR3 has 13 amino acids. CDR3 in DNA: TGTGCCAGCAGTGAATGGGACAAGTACGAGCAGTACTTC. It codes for CASSEWDKYEQYF.

The V call is TRBV11-1, the J call TRBJ1-2, with D tentatively TRBD1 (6 bases). The germline CDR1 and CDR2 sequences are SGHAT and FQDESV (reference sequence). The ends were cut back, 6 bases at V and 5 bases at J, with 22 bases in the middle. This CDR3 contains 16 residues. The CDR3 DNA is TGTGCCAGCAGTCGTACGGGCCAGGGGCTAGGGTATGGCTACACCTTC. It translates to CASSRTGQGLGYGYTF.

This chain joins TRBV6-5 and TRBJ2-7, with D tentatively TRBD2 (7 bases). Germline V gene sequence: CDR1 MNHEY, CDR2 SVGAGI. The ends were cut back, 4 bases at V and 9 bases at J, with 22 bases in the middle. The CDR3 is 15 amino acids. The CDR3 DNA reads TGTGCCAGCAGTTTCCTGAGGGGGGGAGCAGATACGCAGTACTTC. This translates into CASSFLRGGADTQYF.